Listed here are 27 T cell receptor beta chains from one sample, sequenced in a study of beta chain features in type 1 diabetes. What was sequenced were expressed TCRB transcripts, since all of the isolated RNA had been reverse transcribed. The data were produced by immunoSEQ multiplex PCR, yet TCRdb's version contains in-frame clones alone and is incomplete. The data show 500,000 to 650,000 clones, with around 11% seen just once and around 0.12% held by the top ten. These receptors have no known antigen. Findings of the study overall: Type 1 diabetes patients had TCRB CDR3s that were shorter (moderately but significantly so) in all four CD4+ subsets.

Sequencing was done on a sample of naive CD4+ T cells from blood. The receptors originated from a man aged 25-40 years with type 1 diabetes.

V is TRBV5-6 and J is TRBJ1-1; no firm D call. The ends were cut back, 4 bases at V and 11 bases at J, with 18 bases in the middle. CDR1 and CDR2 from the germline V gene are SGHDT and YYEEEE. The CDR3 extends over 13 amino acids. The DNA of the CDR3 is TGTGCCAGCAGCCCTTATACCGGGATTCCCGCTTTCTTT. It encodes CASSPYTGIPAFF.

The V gene is TRBV4-1, the J gene TRBJ2-5, with a possible D match to TRBD2 (5 bases). Germline V gene data show CDR1 as MGHRA and CDR2 as YSYEKL. This CDR3 contains 14 residues. V lost 4 bases and J lost 5, with 14 bases in between. The CDR3 protein is CASSRDIPGETQYF. The CDR3 DNA reads as TGCGCCAGCAGCCGAGACATCCCGGGGGAGACCCAGTACTTC.

This clone was seen a few times. The rearrangement links TRBV6-5 to TRBJ1-2, with D perhaps TRBD1 (6 bases). V lost 4 bases to trimming and J lost 7 bases, with 13 bases between them. The CDR3 runs to 13 residues. From germline, CDR1 is MNHEY and CDR2 SVGAGI. This CDR3 reads CASSSTGTRGYTF. The DNA for the CDR3 is TGTGCCAGCAGTTCCACAGGGACTCGTGGCTACACCTTC.

The sample holds a few counts of this clone. The rearrangement joins TRBV9 to TRBJ1-4; perhaps TRBD1 as D (6 bases). Germline CDR1 SGDLS, CDR2 YYNGEE. Trimming took off 3 bases at V and 0 bases at J, with 12 bases between the two ends. This CDR3 contains 16 residues. CDR3: CASSAGQRPTNEKLFF. DNA of the CDR3: TGTGCCAGCAGCGCCGGACAGAGACCAACTAATGAAAAACTGTTTTTT.

This clone was detected only a few times. This chain joins TRBV9 and TRBJ2-7; no clear D gene. Germline loops: CDR1 SGDLS, CDR2 YYNGEE. This CDR3 contains 17 residues. The V end was cut by 0 bases, the J end by 0 bases, with 16 bases between. CDR3 amino acids: CASSVVMWAEHSYEQYF. The CDR3 DNA sequence: TGTGCCAGCAGCGTAGTCATGTGGGCAGAGCACTCCTACGAGCAGTACTTC.

V usage is TRBV9 and J usage is TRBJ2-5, with 9 bases fitting TRBD2. The CDR3 covers 17 residues. Germline CDR1 reads SGDLS; CDR2 reads YYNGEE. Trimming took 0 bases from V and 5 from J; bases not matched to a gene: 11. This chain's CDR3 is CASSVEPGTSSTETQYF. The DNA of the CDR3 is TGTGCCAGCAGCGTAGAACCCGGGACTAGCTCAACGGAGACCCAGTACTTC.

This clone was counted only a few times. V usage is TRBV4-2 and J usage is TRBJ2-5, with D perhaps being TRBD1 or TRBD2 (6 bases each). This CDR3 comprises 16 residues. V was trimmed by 5 bases and J by 5 bases, leaving 21 bases between them. Germline-derived CDR1 and CDR2 are LGHNA and YNFKEQ. CDR3 sequence reads: CASSSHLRGTSETQYF. CDR3 DNA: TGTGCCAGCAGCTCTCATCTCCGGGGGACAAGTGAGACCCAGTACTTC.

This clone has only a few counts. V gene TRBV21-1 combines with J gene TRBJ2-7; whether TRBD1, the table's D call, matches the DNA was not checked. TRBV21-1 is assigned pseudogene status. The CDR3 sequence is 12 residues long. CDR3 residues: CASSEGQGRSRF. The DNA of the CDR3 is TGTGCCAGCAGCGAAGGGCAGGGGCGTTCCCGCTTC.

The rearrangement uses TRBV5-1 and TRBJ2-6, with D perhaps matching TRBD1 (5 bases). Between the trimmed V and J ends, which lost 0 bases and 3 bases, there was a span of 10 bases. The CDR3 is made up of 16 amino acids. Germline V gene data show CDR1 as SGHRS and CDR2 as YFSETQ. This chain's CDR3 is CASSLGTTGGANVLTF. The DNA for the CDR3 is TGCGCCAGCAGCTTGGGGACCACAGGTGGGGCCAACGTCCTGACTTTC.

As to this clone: The sample holds other DNA sequences that translate to the same CDR3. V is TRBV30 and J is TRBJ2-3; D is unclear. Deletions cut 3 bases from V and 3 bases from J, with 16 bases between. CDR1 and CDR2 (germline): GTSNPN, SVGIG (reference sequence). The CDR3 extends over 15 amino acids. CDR3 DNA: TGTGCCTGGAGCGACGAAGCCTTTTTGACAGATACGCAGTATTTT. It is translated as CAWSDEAFLTDTQYF. The full variable domain, in which reference TRBV30 and TRBJ2-3 provide the parts outside the CDR3, is SQTIHQWPATLVQPVGSPLSLECTVEGTSNPNLYWYRQAAGRGLQLLFYSVGIGQISSEVPQNLSASRPQDRQFILSSKKLLLSDSGFYLCAWSDEAFLTDTQYFGPGTRLTVL.

Only a few counts were recorded for this clone. This chain uses TRBV6-5 with TRBJ1-1, with 8 bases that match TRBD1. V lost 5 bases and J lost 8; bases outside the gene matches: 4. CDR1 and CDR2 from the germline V gene are MNHEY and SVGAGI. This CDR3 comprises 12 residues. This chain's CDR3 is CASSRYRGEAFF. The DNA of the CDR3 is TGTGCCAGCAGTCGATACAGGGGGGAAGCTTTCTTT.

As to this clone: Other DNA sequences of this sample code for an identical CDR3. V is TRBV28 and J is TRBJ1-2; TRBD1 matches at 9 bases. The CDR3 loop spans 15 amino acids. Germline V gene data show CDR1 as MDHEN and CDR2 as SYDVKM. Unmatched junction bases numbered 5, after V lost 4 bases and J lost 2 bases. The CDR3 sequence: CASSSPGQGNYGYTF. The CDR3 DNA follows: TGTGCCAGCAGTTCGCCGGGACAGGGAAACTATGGCTACACCTTC.

CDR3 amino acids: CASSPPTGRTQYF. DNA for the CDR3: TGTGCCAGCAGTCCTCCGACCGGTCGAACGCAGTATTTT. The chain uses TRBV7-3 and TRBJ2-3, with D hard to call. V was pared by 6 bases and J by 9 bases, with 16 bases between. The CDR3 extends over 13 amino acids. Germline V gives CDR1 SGHTA, CDR2 FQGTGA. The variable domain in full, with the rest retrieved from reference TRBV7-3 and TRBJ2-3, is GAGVSQTPSNKVTEKGKYVELRCDPISGHTALYWYRQSLGQGPEFLIYFQGTGAADDSGLPNDRFFAVRPEGSVSTLKIQRTERGDSAVYLCASSPPTGRTQYFGPGTRLTVL.

This clone has only a few counts. The genes are TRBV5-1 and TRBJ1-1, with D unresolved. The germline gives CDR1 SGHRS, CDR2 YFSETQ. V gave up 6 bases and J gave up 1 base, with 10 bases separating them. This CDR3 contains 13 residues. In DNA, the CDR3 is TGCGCCAGCACCCTGGCGGGGAACACTGAAGCTTTCTTT. Encoded protein: CASTLAGNTEAFF.

J is TRBJ1-2 and V is TRBV27; D is undetermined. Trimming took off 6 bases at V and 6 bases at J, with 17 bases between the two ends. This CDR3 is 14 amino acids long. Germline loops: CDR1 MNHEY, CDR2 SMNVEV (reference sequence). In DNA, the CDR3 is TGTGCCAGCAGGGCCGGCGGGGTCCCCCATGGCTACACCTTC. Residues: CASRAGGVPHGYTF.

The chain is built from TRBV5-4 and TRBJ2-1; 8 bases match TRBD1. The ends lost 2 bases at V and 8 bases at J; junction bases unmatched: 6. The CDR3 runs to 14 residues. Germline assignment: CDR1 SGHNT and CDR2 YYREEE (reference sequence). The CDR3 sequence is CASSFNRGLDEQFF. The CDR3 nucleotides read TGTGCCAGCAGCTTTAACAGGGGGTTGGATGAGCAGTTCTTC.

The V call is TRBV6-6, the J call TRBJ2-2, with D perhaps matching TRBD1 or TRBD2 (6 bases each). Germline CDR1 reads MNHNY; CDR2 reads SVGAGI (reference sequence). V lost 5 bases and J lost 2, with 15 bases in between. This CDR3 region has 16 residues. The CDR3 coding sequence is TGTGCCAGCAGTAGAACAGGGAGGTCTAACACCGGGGAGCTGTTTTTT. Translation: CASSRTGRSNTGELFF.

As to this clone: At one end, the junction sequence differs from germline, possibly due to a read error. CDR3 protein: CAISESTSGGLF. Here the CDR3 DNA reads TGTGCCATCAGTGAGTCTACTAGCGGGGGGCTTTTT. The rearrangement uses TRBV10-3 and TRBJ2-3, with 12 bases identical to TRBD2. CDR1 ENHRY and CDR2 SYGVKD come from the germline V gene. This CDR3 is 12 amino acids long.

This chain joins TRBV21-1 and TRBJ2-5. TRBV21-1 represents a pseudogene. The CDR3 covers 15 residues. The DNA for the CDR3 is TGTGCCAGCAGCAAAGCTGTCCGGGGGCGAGAGACCCAGTACTTC. Encoded protein: CASSKAVRGRETQYF.

V and J are TRBV28 and TRBJ1-4, with a tentative D call TRBD1 (5 bases). This CDR3 has 14 residues. Trimming stripped 6 bases from V and 4 bases from J, with 12 bases between. Germline CDR1 and CDR2: MDHEN and SYDVKM. CDR3 in amino acids: CASSPGALNEKLFF. The CDR3 DNA sequence: TGTGCCAGCAGCCCCGGGGCCCTTAATGAAAAACTGTTTTTT.

This clone was found a few times. CDR3 loop: CASSKQGQNTEAFF. Here the CDR3 DNA reads TGTGCCAGCAGTAAACAGGGTCAGAACACTGAAGCTTTCTTT. V usage is TRBV7-9 and J usage is TRBJ1-1, with D possibly being TRBD1 (6 bases). Germline V CDR1 and CDR2: SEHNR, FQNEAQ (reference sequence). V was trimmed by 6 bases and J by 1 base, leaving 12 bases between them. The CDR3 has 14 residues.

The chain links TRBV6-5 to TRBJ1-1; D unclear. Trimming cost V 6 bases and J 2 bases, with 7 bases left between them. Germline-derived CDR1 and CDR2 are MNHEY and SVGAGI. This CDR3 contains 12 residues. CDR3 sequence (DNA): TGTGCCAGCAGGACCCTAAACACTGAAGCTTTCTTT. This sequence encodes CASRTLNTEAFF.

The CDR3 here is CSTTGRGVANTEAFF. In DNA, the CDR3 is TGCAGCACCACCGGAAGGGGGGTAGCGAACACTGAAGCTTTCTTT. This chain joins TRBV29-1 and TRBJ1-1; D possibly corresponds to TRBD1 (6 bases). Germline V gene data show CDR1 as SQVTM and CDR2 as ANQGSEA. With 8 bases removed from V and 1 base from J, the gap between germline ends came to 20 bases. This CDR3 spans 15 amino acids.

This clone was counted a few times. The chain couples TRBV5-1 to TRBJ2-1, with D possibly being TRBD1 or TRBD2 (6 bases each). This CDR3 region has 15 residues. Germline CDR1 and CDR2: SGHRS and YFSETQ. V gave up 3 bases and J gave up 8 bases, with 18 bases separating them. CDR3 bases: TGCGCCAGCAGCTGGGGCGGGGCCCCAGGGGATGAGCAGTTCTTC. The encoded protein is CASSWGGAPGDEQFF.

This clone was recorded a few times. The J gene is TRBJ1-5, the V gene TRBV9, with 9 bases that match TRBD1. V gave up 3 bases and J gave up 3 bases; unmatched junction bases: 1. Germline V gene sequence: CDR1 SGDLS, CDR2 YYNGEE. The CDR3 spans 14 residues. The CDR3 is CASSGTGVNQPQHF. DNA of the CDR3: TGTGCCAGCAGCGGGACAGGGGTCAATCAGCCCCAGCATTTT.

The chain has TRBV12-5 and TRBJ2-3; D call uncertain. V was cut by 1 base and J by 6 bases, with 8 bases left in between. The germline V gene encodes CDR1 LGHNT and CDR2 FRNRAP. The CDR3 has 13 amino acids. CDR3 protein: CASGLGSGDTQYF. The CDR3 bases are TGTGCTAGTGGTTTGGGATCTGGTGATACGCAGTATTTT.

This clone has a count of ten or more. The chain uses TRBV30 and TRBJ1-2; D is uncertain. The V gene's germline CDR1 is GTSNPN and CDR2 SVGIG (reference sequence). Deletions cut 2 bases from V and 4 bases from J, with 14 bases between. The CDR3 extends over 14 amino acids. The CDR3 DNA reads as TGTGCCTGGAGTTCCTCAAAGGATCTCTATGGCTACACCTTC. It translates to CAWSSSKDLYGYTF.